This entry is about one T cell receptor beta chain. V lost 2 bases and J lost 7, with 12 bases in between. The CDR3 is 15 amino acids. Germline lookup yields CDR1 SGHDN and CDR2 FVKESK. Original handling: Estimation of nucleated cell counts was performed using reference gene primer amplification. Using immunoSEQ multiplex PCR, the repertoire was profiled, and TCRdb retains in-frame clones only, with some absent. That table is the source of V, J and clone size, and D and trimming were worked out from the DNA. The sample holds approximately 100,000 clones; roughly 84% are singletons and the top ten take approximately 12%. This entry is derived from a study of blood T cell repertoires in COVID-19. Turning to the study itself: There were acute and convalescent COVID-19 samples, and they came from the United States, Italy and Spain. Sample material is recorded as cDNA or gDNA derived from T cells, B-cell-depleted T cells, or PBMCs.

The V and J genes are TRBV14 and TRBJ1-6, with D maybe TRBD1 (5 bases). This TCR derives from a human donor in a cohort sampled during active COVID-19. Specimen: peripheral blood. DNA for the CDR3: TGTGCCAGCAGCCAAACGACAGCGACCAATTCACCCCTCCACTTT. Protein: CASSQTTATNSPLHF.